The T cell receptor beta chain under discussion was sequenced for a study of CD8 T cells in Susac syndrome. Trimming removed 10 bases from V and 9 bases from J, with 17 bases in between. Germline V lookup: CDR1 MNHNS, CDR2 SASEGT. CDR3 length equals 12 residues. With random hexamers, reverse transcription was performed on roughly 0.5 to 1 ug of RNA. Using its own MiXCR run on the immunoSEQ multiplex PCR reads, TCRdb lists one record per CDR3 protein. The sample lists 100,000 to 150,000 distinct CDR3 sequences; around 94% were seen once. The V and J genes are TRBV6-1 and TRBJ2-3, with D perhaps TRBD1 (6 bases). The sequence came from a human donor with multiple sclerosis. Sequenced sample: CD4+ T cells from PBMCs. The CDR3 region is CANRDALGTQYF. In nucleotides, the CDR3 is TGTGCCAACAGGGACGCACTGGGGACGCAGTATTTT.